These 27 T cell receptor beta chains share one sample of origin, sequenced in a study of shared clonotypes between healthy human individuals. Method: immunoSEQ multiplex PCR; TCRdb's copy keeps in-frame clones and lacks some. The data contain millions of clones, roughly 95% of them singletons. Material for sequencing was naive CD4+ T cells sorted from blood. Subset given: CD45RA+ positively selected. Receptors were obtained from a young man in good health.

This clone has just one count. V is TRBV10-1 and J is TRBJ2-2; no definite D call. Germline V gives CDR1 WNHNN, CDR2 SYGVQD (reference sequence). The V end was cut by 6 bases, the J end by 3 bases, with 11 bases between. This CDR3 contains 14 residues. The CDR3 loop is CASSLLTDTGELFF. As DNA, the CDR3 is TGCGCCAGCAGCCTACTAACGGACACCGGGGAGCTGTTTTTT.

This chain connects TRBV18 to TRBJ2-3; TRBD2 matches 7 bases. The germline V gene has CDR1 KGHSH and CDR2 LQKENI. After removal of 6 bases from V and 4 bases from J, the junction contained 13 bases not matched to a gene. There are 16 residues in the CDR3. CDR3 nucleotides: TGTGCCAGCTCGCTAACAAGACTAGCTATCTCAGATACGCAGTATTTT. It is translated as CASSLTRLAISDTQYF. The variable domain in full, with the rest retrieved from reference TRBV18 and TRBJ2-3, is NAGVMQNPRHLVRRRGQEARLRCSPMKGHSHVYWYRQLPEEGLKFMVYLQKENIIDESGMPKERFSAEFPKEGPSILRIQQVVRGDSAAYFCASSLTRLAISDTQYFGPGTRLTVL.

The genes are TRBV15 and TRBJ1-4; 9 bases are a match to TRBD1. The ends lost 5 bases at V and 5 bases at J; junction bases unmatched: 6. The germline gives CDR1 LNHNV, CDR2 YYDKDF (reference sequence). The CDR3 spans 15 residues. The CDR3 loop is CATSVFGQGNEKLFF. The CDR3 DNA reads as TGTGCCACCAGCGTGTTTGGACAGGGGAATGAAAAACTGTTTTTT.

The chain combines TRBV6-5 with TRBJ2-7, with 10 bases matching TRBD1. The CDR3 is made up of 14 amino acids. V trimming: 7 bases; J trimming: 6 bases; junction bases outside the gene matches: 9. Germline V gene sequence: CDR1 MNHEY, CDR2 SVGAGI. CDR3 DNA sequence: TGTGCCAGCACCTCGGACAGGGGGGTTGGCGAGCAGTACTTC. This encodes CASTSDRGVGEQYF.

V is TRBV6-6 and J is TRBJ1-4; possible D gene TRBD1, 6 bases. The length of the CDR3 is 15 residues. V gave up 2 bases and J gave up 5 bases, with 12 bases separating them. CDR1 is MNHNY, CDR2 SVGAGI, per germline (reference sequence). The CDR3 nucleotides read TGTGCCAGCAGTTACGCGACAGGTTCCAATGAAAAACTGTTTTTT. Protein product: CASSYATGSNEKLFF.

This chain joins TRBV20-1 and TRBJ2-1; D is unclear. Germline lookup yields CDR1 DFQATT and CDR2 SNEGSKA (reference sequence). This CDR3 has 11 amino acids. Trimming took off 5 bases at V and 10 bases at J, with 12 bases between the two ends. As DNA, the CDR3 is TGCAGTGCTGATGGGAAGACGGAGCAGTTCTTC. Translated: CSADGKTEQFF.

V gene TRBV6-1 combines with J gene TRBJ1-2; tentatively, D is TRBD1 (6 bases). CDR3 length: 14 residues. Deletions cut 4 bases from V and 6 bases from J, with 15 bases between. Germline CDR1 and CDR2: MNHNS and SASEGT. The CDR3 protein is CASSAKDSRNGYTF. The CDR3 DNA sequence: TGTGCCAGCAGTGCCAAGGACAGCCGGAATGGCTACACCTTC.

The rearrangement links TRBV6-5 to TRBJ2-3; TRBD1 matches at 9 bases. The germline CDR1 and CDR2 sequences are MNHEY and SVGAGI. The CDR3 runs 15 residues. J was trimmed by 5 bases and V by 6 bases; bases with no gene match: 9. In DNA, the CDR3 is TGTGCCAGCAGGACCGGACAGGGGCTAGGAGATACGCAGTATTTT. It codes for CASRTGQGLGDTQYF.

A word on this clone: Other DNA sequences within the sample encode an identical CDR3. The chain uses TRBV18 and TRBJ1-1; D is ambiguous. Per the germline V gene, CDR1 is KGHSH and CDR2 is LQKENI. The V end was cut by 0 bases, the J end by 1 base, with 6 bases between. The CDR3 has 14 residues. The CDR3 reads CASSPPTGNTEAFF. The CDR3, as DNA: TGTGCCAGCTCACCACCGACGGGGAACACTGAAGCTTTCTTT.

A word on this clone: The germline gene is not matched at one end of the junction; a read error may be the cause. J is TRBJ2-7 and V is TRBV7-7; possible D gene TRBD2, 6 bases. From germline, CDR1 is SSHAT and CDR2 FNYEAQ (reference sequence). There are 16 residues in the CDR3. CDR3 sequence (DNA): TGTGCTAGCAGCCCCGGGACTGCCCCCGGGATCCACGAGCAGTACTTC. Translation: CASSPGTAPGIHEQYF.

This chain links TRBV5-1 with TRBJ1-1; D remains ambiguous. Trimming removed 9 bases from V and 0 bases from J, with 9 bases in between. This CDR3 spans 12 amino acids. The germline gives CDR1 SGHRS, CDR2 YFSETQ. The chain's CDR3 is CATGPLNTEAFF. CDR3 nucleotides: TGCGCCACCGGGCCGTTGAACACTGAAGCTTTCTTT. Full variable domain (rest looked up from reference TRBV5-1 and TRBJ1-1): KAGVTQTPRYLIKTRGQQVTLSCSPISGHRSVSWYQQTPGQGLQFLFEYFSETQRNKGNFPGRFSGRQFSNSRSEMNVSTLELGDSALYLCATGPLNTEAFFGQGTRLTVV.

V and J are TRBV19 and TRBJ2-5; TRBD1 might be the D (6 bases). The V gene lost 2 bases and the J gene lost 2 bases, with 12 bases spanning the gap. The CDR3 covers 15 residues. Germline CDR1 reads LNHDA; CDR2 reads SQIVND (reference sequence). CDR3 protein: CASSILGQPQETQYF. CDR3 bases: TGTGCCAGTAGTATATTGGGACAACCGCAAGAGACCCAGTACTTC.

This clone appeared a single time. V gene TRBV11-2 combines with J gene TRBJ1-5; TRBD1 is a possible D gene (6 bases). With 5 bases removed from V and 1 base from J, the gap between germline ends came to 12 bases. The CDR3 is made up of 15 amino acids. Germline loops: CDR1 SGHAT, CDR2 FQNNGV. This chain's CDR3 is CASSLGQKSNQPQHF. In nucleotides, the CDR3 is TGTGCCAGCAGCCTCGGACAGAAGAGCAATCAGCCCCAGCATTTT.

The chain couples TRBV5-1 to TRBJ2-5, with D tentatively TRBD1 (6 bases). V lost 4 bases, J lost 1 base, and 17 bases lay in between. The CDR3 runs 16 residues. Germline-derived CDR1 and CDR2 are SGHRS and YFSETQ. The chain's CDR3 is CASSTSTGSTQETQYF. The DNA of the CDR3 is TGCGCCAGCAGCACCTCGACAGGATCAACCCAAGAGACCCAGTACTTC.

The chain couples TRBV19 to TRBJ2-2, with a tentative D call TRBD2 (5 bases). Germline V gives CDR1 LNHDA, CDR2 SQIVND (reference sequence). Trimming pared 6 bases from V and 6 bases from J, leaving 20 bases between. This CDR3 contains 16 residues. The CDR3 nucleotides read TGTGCCAGTAGCCTGGGTTCGGGATGGATCCCCGGGGAGCTGTTTTTT. Translated, it gives CASSLGSGWIPGELFF.

V gene TRBV5-1 combines with J gene TRBJ1-1, with D unclear. Germline V gene lookup returns CDR1 SGHRS and CDR2 YFSETQ. The CDR3 runs 14 residues. Trimming shortened V by 0 bases and J by 3 bases, and 9 bases separated the two germline ends. This CDR3 reads CASSLVQRDTEAFF. CDR3 nucleotides: TGCGCCAGCAGCTTGGTTCAGAGAGACACTGAAGCTTTCTTT.

The chain links TRBV15 to TRBJ2-3; D is ambiguous. V gave up 0 bases and J gave up 4 bases, with 5 bases separating them. Germline CDR1 is LNHNV and CDR2 is YYDKDF (reference sequence). The CDR3 spans 13 residues. The CDR3 DNA reads TGTGCCACCAGCAGAGACTACCCAGATACGCAGTATTTT. Its translation is CATSRDYPDTQYF. Full variable domain (outside the CDR3, taken from reference TRBV15 and TRBJ2-3): DAMVIQNPRYQVTQFGKPVTLSCSQTLNHNVMYWYQQKSSQAPKLLFHYYDKDFNNEADTPDNFQSRRPNTSFCFLDIRSPGLGDTAMYLCATSRDYPDTQYFGPGTRLTVL.

The CDR3 loop is CASRRPGQGKYEQYF. The CDR3 DNA sequence: TGTGCCAGCAGGCGACCGGGACAGGGAAAGTACGAGCAGTACTTC. The chain is built from TRBV11-2 and TRBJ2-7; 9 bases fit TRBD1. The germline CDR1 and CDR2 sequences are SGHAT and FQNNGV. Germline trimming cut 6 bases from V and 4 bases from J; bases unmatched to any gene: 10. The CDR3 is 15 amino acids. Full variable domain (missing parts from reference TRBV11-2 and TRBJ2-7): EAGVAQSPRYKIIEKRQSVAFWCNPISGHATLYWYQQILGQGPKLLIQFQNNGVVDDSQLPKDRFSAERLKGVDSTLKIQPAKLEDSAVYLCASRRPGQGKYEQYFGPGTRLTVT.

This chain links TRBV7-2 with TRBJ2-1; 10 nucleotides match TRBD2. The CDR3 consists of 18 residues. CDR1 is SGHTA and CDR2 is FQGNSA in the germline V gene. V gave up 2 bases and J gave up 0 bases; unmatched junction bases: 7. CDR3 DNA sequence: TGTGCCAGCAGCTTAACAGGACTAGCGGCTAGCTCCTACAATGAGCAGTTCTTC. It is translated as CASSLTGLAASSYNEQFF.

Here the CDR3 reads CASSESGLPNEKLFF. CDR3 nucleotide sequence: TGTGCCAGCAGTGAATCGGGCCTACCTAATGAAAAACTGTTTTTT. The chain joins TRBV6-1 to TRBJ1-4, with no clear D. The CDR3 length is 15 residues. V lost 2 bases and J 3 bases, leaving 10 bases between the germline ends. Germline values: CDR1 MNHNS, CDR2 SASEGT.

The chain joins TRBV5-4 to TRBJ1-2, with D tentatively TRBD1 (6 bases). CDR1 SGHNT and CDR2 YYREEE come from the germline V gene (reference sequence). V was cut by 6 bases and J by 2 bases, with 14 bases left in between. This CDR3 has 14 amino acids. The chain's CDR3 is CASNLQGGNYGYTF. In DNA, the CDR3 is TGTGCCAGCAATCTACAGGGTGGCAACTATGGCTACACCTTC.

This clone appeared once. The V gene is TRBV10-3, the J gene TRBJ1-1, with D possibly TRBD1 on 6 matching bases. CDR1 and CDR2 from the germline V gene are ENHRY and SYGVKD. There are 12 residues in the CDR3. V dropped 10 bases and J dropped 5 bases, with 14 bases sitting between them. CDR3 in amino acids: CATSQGGTEAFF. The CDR3 DNA is TGTGCCACTTCACAGGGTGGGACTGAAGCTTTCTTT.

This clone appeared a single time. The rearrangement joins TRBV7-9 to TRBJ2-5, with 9 positions matching TRBD1. There are 15 residues in the CDR3. With 0 bases clipped from V and 5 bases from J, the junction kept 4 bases outside the gene matches. Per germline, CDR1 SEHNR and CDR2 FQNEAQ (reference sequence). The CDR3 protein is CASSLATGGRETQYF. For the CDR3, the DNA is TGTGCCAGCAGCTTAGCAACAGGGGGCAGGGAGACCCAGTACTTC.

This clone was observed once. The J gene is TRBJ1-3, the V gene TRBV30, with D hard to call. Germline V gives CDR1 GTSNPN, CDR2 SVGIG (reference sequence). V was shortened by 0 bases and J by 7 bases, with 10 bases between the two germline ends. The CDR3 has 13 residues. CDR3 loop: CAWSVISANTIYF. The CDR3 region has the DNA TGTGCCTGGAGTGTAATCTCGGCCAACACCATATATTTT.

Concerning this clone itself: Other DNA sequences of this sample code for an identical CDR3. V usage is TRBV6-6 and J usage is TRBJ1-5; perhaps TRBD1 as D (5 bases). The CDR3 length is 15 residues. Trimming shortened V by 5 bases and J by 0 bases, and 11 bases separated the two germline ends. Germline assignment: CDR1 MNHNY and CDR2 SVGAGI (reference sequence). CDR3 residues: CASSTDSYSNQPQHF. The CDR3 bases are TGTGCCAGCAGTACCGACAGTTATAGCAATCAGCCCCAGCATTTT.

This chain joins TRBV5-1 and TRBJ1-4, with a tentative D call TRBD1 (5 bases). V was clipped by 3 bases and J by 7 bases, with 25 bases between them. This CDR3 is built from 18 residues. Germline assignment: CDR1 SGHRS and CDR2 YFSETQ. CDR3 protein: CASSYQINPQVAGEKLFF. For the CDR3, the DNA is TGCGCCAGCAGCTACCAAATCAATCCACAGGTGGCCGGTGAAAAACTGTTTTTT.

The CDR3 spells CASSSSDQPQHF. The DNA for the CDR3 is TGTGCCAGCAGCTCCTCGGATCAGCCCCAGCATTTT. V gene TRBV28 combines with J gene TRBJ1-5; no clear D gene. Trimming removed 6 bases from V and 5 bases from J, with 8 bases in between. The CDR3 has 12 residues. The germline V gene has CDR1 MDHEN and CDR2 SYDVKM.